The 11 T cell receptor beta chains reported below all come from one sample, sequenced in a study of siplizumab effects on memory and regulatory T cells. TCRdb keeps only in-frame clones here, not all; method: immunoSEQ multiplex PCR. The sample shows 80,000 to 130,000 clones, around 92% of them seen only once. Source material: Tregs sorted from blood. The receptors stem from a human donor in good health.

The chain uses TRBV5-1 and TRBJ2-1; D remains unclear. The length of the CDR3 is 15 residues. Germline V lookup: CDR1 SGHRS, CDR2 YFSETQ. With 0 bases removed from V and 0 bases from J, the gap between germline ends came to 7 bases. CDR3 amino acids: CASSLVPDSYNEQFF. Here the CDR3 DNA reads TGCGCCAGCAGCTTGGTACCGGACTCCTACAATGAGCAGTTCTTC.

V is TRBV19 and J is TRBJ2-1; D is ambiguous. CDR1 and CDR2 from the germline V gene are LNHDA and SQIVND (reference sequence). V was cut by 7 bases and J by 7 bases, with 20 bases left in between. The CDR3 sequence is 15 residues long. Here the CDR3 reads CASTPGVQGANEQFF. The CDR3, as DNA: TGTGCCAGTACCCCTGGGGTCCAAGGCGCGAATGAGCAGTTCTTC.

The genes are TRBV14 and TRBJ2-3; 13 nucleotides match TRBD2. CDR3 length equals 18 residues. From germline, CDR1 is SGHDN and CDR2 FVKESK. J gave up 1 base and V 4 bases, and 8 bases lay outside the gene matches. The CDR3: CASSRGLGLAGGTDTQYF. Written as DNA, the CDR3 is TGTGCCAGCAGCCGCGGATTAGGACTAGCGGGAGGCACAGATACGCAGTATTTT.

The chain carries TRBV9 and TRBJ2-7, with D possibly matching TRBD1 (5 bases). CDR3 length: 14 residues. V lost 1 base, J lost 2 bases, and 10 bases lay in between. Germline V gives CDR1 SGDLS, CDR2 YYNGEE. CDR3 in amino acids: CASSVSAGTYEQYF. In nucleotides, the CDR3 is TGTGCCAGCAGCGTATCGGCAGGGACCTACGAGCAGTACTTC. Together with reference TRBV9 and TRBJ2-7, the CDR3 gives the full variable domain: DSGVTQTPKHLITATGQRVTLRCSPRSGDLSVYWYQQSLDQGLQFLIQYYNGEERAKGNILERFSAQQFPDLHSELNLSSLELGDSALYFCASSVSAGTYEQYFGPGTRLTVT.

The rearrangement links TRBV5-1 to TRBJ2-3; 13 bases align to TRBD2. Per germline, CDR1 SGHRS and CDR2 YFSETQ. This CDR3 is built from 15 residues. The ends lost 3 bases at V and 6 bases at J; junction bases unmatched: 4. CDR3 bases: TGCGCCAGCAGCTCGGGACTAGCGGGATTTGATACGCAGTATTTT. This gives the protein CASSSGLAGFDTQYF. The full variable domain, rest sourced from reference TRBV5-1 and TRBJ2-3, is KAGVTQTPRYLIKTRGQQVTLSCSPISGHRSVSWYQQTPGQGLQFLFEYFSETQRNKGNFPGRFSGRQFSNSRSEMNVSTLELGDSALYLCASSSGLAGFDTQYFGPGTRLTVL.

The CDR3 sequence is CASSGPLNNEQFF. CDR3 DNA sequence: TGCGCCAGCAGCGGTCCCTTGAACAATGAGCAGTTCTTC. The gene calls are TRBV5-1 and TRBJ2-1; D gene unclear. CDR3 size: 13 residues. Trimming removed 4 bases at V and 5 bases at J, with 10 bases between. Germline V gene sequence: CDR1 SGHRS, CDR2 YFSETQ. The full variable domain, completed using reference TRBV5-1 and TRBJ2-1, is KAGVTQTPRYLIKTRGQQVTLSCSPISGHRSVSWYQQTPGQGLQFLFEYFSETQRNKGNFPGRFSGRQFSNSRSEMNVSTLELGDSALYLCASSGPLNNEQFFGPGTRLTVL.

The chain carries TRBV29-1 and TRBJ2-7; no clear D gene. This CDR3 spans 12 amino acids. CDR1 and CDR2 from the germline V gene are SQVTM and ANQGSEA. The V end lost 3 bases, the J end lost 2 bases, and 8 bases lay between the germline ends. The CDR3 sequence: CSVETHTYEQYF. The CDR3 DNA follows: TGCAGCGTTGAGACACATACCTACGAGCAGTACTTC.

V and J are TRBV6-5 and TRBJ2-7; TRBD1 might be the D (6 bases). The CDR3 totals 14 residues. CDR1 MNHEY and CDR2 SVGAGI come from the germline V gene. V lost 2 bases, J lost 9 bases, and 17 bases lay in between. The chain's CDR3 is CASSYEVGRGGQYF. Here the CDR3 DNA reads TGTGCCAGCAGTTACGAGGTCGGCCGAGGGGGGCAGTACTTC.

A single count supports this clone. The V and J genes are TRBV30 and TRBJ2-2; D perhaps matches TRBD1 (5 bases). The germline gives CDR1 GTSNPN, CDR2 SVGIG (reference sequence). The CDR3 covers 16 residues. The germline V and J ends were trimmed by 0 bases and 0 bases, with 11 bases remaining between them. Here the CDR3 DNA reads TGTGCCTGGAGTGTATTTTTAGGGGCGAACACCGGGGAGCTGTTTTTT. Amino acid sequence: CAWSVFLGANTGELFF.

This sequence joins TRBV6-1 and TRBJ2-3; 7 bases map to TRBD2. Germline V gene sequence: CDR1 MNHNS, CDR2 SASEGT. The J segment lost 0 bases and the V segment lost 6 bases, leaving 3 bases of the junction unmatched. The CDR3 is 14 residues long. The CDR3, as DNA: TGTGCCAGCAGCTTACTAGCGAGCACAGATACGCAGTATTTT. Its translation: CASSLLASTDTQYF.

V and J are TRBV21-1 and TRBJ1-5. TRBV21-1 is flagged as a pseudogene. The CDR3 totals 13 residues. The CDR3 nucleotides read TGTGCCAGCAGCGGGTGCGGCAATCAGCCCCAGCATTTT. Translated: CASSGCGNQPQHF.